Described below is a single T cell receptor beta chain sequence and its context. This sample is drawn from a study of CD8+ T cells in alopecia areata. The treatment: oral pan-JAK inhibitor, 5-10 mg twice daily. Lesional scalp punch biopsies and peripheral blood came from alopecia areata patients. Reverse transcription of extracted RNA yielded cDNA, which provided the sequencing template. The data were produced by immunoSEQ multiplex PCR, yet TCRdb's version contains in-frame clones alone and is incomplete. The sample holds around 86,000 clones, over 70% seen once. Germline V gene sequence: CDR1 MNHNY, CDR2 SVGAGI (reference sequence). V lost 2 bases to trimming and J lost 4 bases; unmatched junction nucleotides: 4. The length of the CDR3 is 16 residues.

The starting material was CD8+ T cells sorted from blood, obtained around week 46, from a patient treated with tofacitinib. The chain uses TRBV6-6 and TRBJ2-3; 12 nucleotides agree with TRBD2. The sequence came from a human donor with alopecia areata. The CDR3 protein is CASSYGRLAGADTQYF. CDR3 nucleotide sequence: TGTGCCAGCAGTTACGGGCGACTAGCGGGGGCAGATACGCAGTATTTT.